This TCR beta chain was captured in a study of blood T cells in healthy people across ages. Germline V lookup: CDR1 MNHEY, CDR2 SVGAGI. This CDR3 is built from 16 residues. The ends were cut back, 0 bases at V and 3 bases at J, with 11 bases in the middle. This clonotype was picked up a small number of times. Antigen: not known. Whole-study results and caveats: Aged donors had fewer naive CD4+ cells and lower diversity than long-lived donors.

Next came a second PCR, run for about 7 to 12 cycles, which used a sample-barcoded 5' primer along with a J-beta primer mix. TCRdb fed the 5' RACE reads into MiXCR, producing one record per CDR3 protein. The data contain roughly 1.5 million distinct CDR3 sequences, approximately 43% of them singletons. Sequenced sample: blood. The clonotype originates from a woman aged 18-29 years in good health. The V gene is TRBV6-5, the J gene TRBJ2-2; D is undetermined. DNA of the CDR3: TGTGCCAGCAGTTACTCCCTCGTCGAGTACACCGGGGAGCTGTTTTTT. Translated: CASSYSLVEYTGELFF.